The T cell receptor (beta chain) under discussion was sequenced for a study of cytomegalovirus exposure and HLA in healthy donors. Regarding the study as a whole: Most TCR beta V segments were productive about 87% or about 30% of the time in an earlier analysis. Differences between HLA loci emerged in a later analysis of TCR association rates, with DRB1 most and HLA-C fewest.

About this clone: Its cognate antigen is unknown.

60 Vbeta and 13 Jbeta primers were used in PCR. Libraries were prepared by immunoSEQ multiplex PCR; TCRdb keeps only in-frame clonotypes and omits some of them. The sample yields approximately 150,000 clones, roughly 76% seen once. This CDR3 contains 15 residues. Trimming removed 5 bases from V and 0 bases from J, with 10 bases in between. CDR1 and CDR2 from the germline V gene are LNHDA and SQIVND (reference sequence). The chain uses TRBV19 and TRBJ1-4; D is ambiguous. The clonotype comes from a woman in her 30s in good health and CMV-seronegative. The sample taken for sequencing was PBMCs. CDR3 amino acids: CASSLGRTTNEKLFF. For the CDR3, the DNA is TGTGCCAGTAGTTTGGGCAGGACAACTAATGAAAAACTGTTTTTT.